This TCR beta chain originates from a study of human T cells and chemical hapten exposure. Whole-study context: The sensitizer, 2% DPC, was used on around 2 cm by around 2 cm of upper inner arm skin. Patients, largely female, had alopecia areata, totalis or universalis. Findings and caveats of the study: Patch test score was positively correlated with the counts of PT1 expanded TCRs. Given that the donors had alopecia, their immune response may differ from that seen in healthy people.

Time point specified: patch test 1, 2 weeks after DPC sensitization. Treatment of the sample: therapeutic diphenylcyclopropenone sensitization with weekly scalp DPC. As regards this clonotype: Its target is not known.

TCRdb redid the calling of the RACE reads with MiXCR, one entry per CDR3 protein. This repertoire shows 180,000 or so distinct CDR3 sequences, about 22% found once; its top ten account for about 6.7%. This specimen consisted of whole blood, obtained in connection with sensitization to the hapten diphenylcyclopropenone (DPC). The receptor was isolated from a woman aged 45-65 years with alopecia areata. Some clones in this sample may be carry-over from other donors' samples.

CDR3 loop: CASSRQGSNQPQHF. The CDR3 DNA reads TGTGCCAGCAGTCGACAGGGTTCAAATCAGCCCCAGCATTTT. J is TRBJ1-5 and V is TRBV27, with 7 positions matching TRBD1. V shed 5 bases and J 4 bases; nucleotides not matched to a gene: 5. Germline V gene lookup returns CDR1 MNHEY and CDR2 SMNVEV (reference sequence). The CDR3 is made up of 14 amino acids.